Presented here are 20 T cell receptor beta chains from one specimen sequenced in a study of cytomegalovirus exposure and HLA in healthy donors. The PCR employed 60 Vbeta primers together with 13 Jbeta primers. Profiled with immunoSEQ multiplex PCR; TCRdb holds only in-frame clones, not every one. This sample has fewer than 300,000 clones, with just over 85% found just once. Sequencing used PBMCs. The receptor set was obtained from a man aged 35-49 years in good health and CMV-seropositive.

This chain uses TRBV6-5 with TRBJ2-7, with 8 positions matching TRBD1. The germline CDR1 and CDR2 sequences are MNHEY and SVGAGI. The ends lost 5 bases at V and 2 bases at J; junction bases unmatched: 2. The CDR3 spans 13 residues. The CDR3 bases are TGTGCCAGCAGTATGGGACAGGCCTACGAGCAGTACTTC. Translating it yields CASSMGQAYEQYF.

V usage is TRBV28 and J usage is TRBJ2-6; D call uncertain. The germline V gene encodes CDR1 MDHEN and CDR2 SYDVKM. V was clipped by 4 bases and J by 0 bases, with 10 bases between them. The CDR3 has 16 residues. The CDR3 protein is CASSSAVISGANVLTF. CDR3 sequence (DNA): TGTGCCAGCAGTTCCGCAGTGATCTCTGGGGCCAACGTCCTGACTTTC. Looking up the rest from reference TRBV28 and TRBJ2-6 gives the full variable domain: DVKVTQSSRYLVKRTGEKVFLECVQDMDHENMFWYRQDPGLGLRLIYFSYDVKMKEKGDIPEGYSVSREKKERFSLILESASTNQTSMYLCASSSAVISGANVLTFGAGSRLTVL.

The V and J genes are TRBV2 and TRBJ2-3; 9 nucleotides match TRBD1. The germline gives CDR1 SNHLY, CDR2 FYNNEI. The length of the CDR3 is 15 residues. V gave up 8 bases and J gave up 4 bases; unmatched junction bases: 10. CDR3 DNA sequence: TGTGCCAGCGGATCCCGGACAGGGGCCTCAGATACGCAGTATTTT. Translated, it gives CASGSRTGASDTQYF.

This clone occurred once. This rearrangement joins TRBV4-3 to TRBJ2-3, with 10 bases aligning to TRBD1. The CDR3 totals 15 residues. The ends lost 4 bases at V and 4 bases at J; junction bases unmatched: 5. The germline gives CDR1 LGHNA, CDR2 YSLEER. The CDR3 coding sequence is TGCGCCAGCAGCCTACGACAGGGGGCTTCAGATACGCAGTATTTT. It codes for CASSLRQGASDTQYF.

For this clone: The sample contains more than one DNA sequence encoding this CDR3. V usage is TRBV18 and J usage is TRBJ1-4; TRBD1 aligns across 7 bases. The V gene end was trimmed by 3 bases and the J gene end by 3 bases; junction bases not matched to a gene: 1. The CDR3 is 14 amino acids. Germline CDR1 KGHSH, CDR2 LQKENI. The CDR3: CASSPGTANEKLFF. Here the CDR3 DNA reads TGTGCCAGCTCACCCGGGACAGCTAATGAAAAACTGTTTTTT. The full variable domain, rest sourced from reference TRBV18 and TRBJ1-4, is NAGVMQNPRHLVRRRGQEARLRCSPMKGHSHVYWYRQLPEEGLKFMVYLQKENIIDESGMPKERFSAEFPKEGPSILRIQQVVRGDSAAYFCASSPGTANEKLFFGSGTQLSVL.

The J gene is TRBJ2-5, the V gene TRBV18, with D maybe TRBD1 (6 bases). V was shortened by 6 bases and J by 3 bases, with 8 bases between the two germline ends. From germline, CDR1 is KGHSH and CDR2 LQKENI. CDR3 length: 12 residues. The CDR3 protein is CASSRTEETQYF. Here the CDR3 DNA reads TGTGCCAGCTCCAGGACAGAAGAGACCCAGTACTTC.

The chain links TRBV2 to TRBJ1-4; 7 nucleotides line up with TRBD1. Unmatched junction bases numbered 10, after V lost 7 bases and J lost 5 bases. Looked up from germline, CDR1 is SNHLY and CDR2 is FYNNEI. The CDR3 covers 15 residues. CDR3 bases: TGTGCCAGCAATACGCCCGGGACAGCGAATGAAAAACTGTTTTTT. Amino acids: CASNTPGTANEKLFF.

As for this clone: One end of the junction varies from germline; a read error may be responsible. V and J are TRBV7-7 and TRBJ2-1; 9 bases line up with TRBD1. The germline CDR1 and CDR2 sequences are SSHAT and FNYEAQ (reference sequence). The CDR3 extends over 15 amino acids. The DNA of the CDR3 is TGTGCTAGCAGCCCCGGGACAGGGAGTCATCATGAGCAGTTCTTC. Protein product: CASSPGTGSHHEQFF.

The V call is TRBV28, the J call TRBJ2-4, with TRBD1 identical over 8 bases. V was pared by 5 bases and J by 11 bases, with 11 bases of the junction left unmatched. Germline loops: CDR1 MDHEN, CDR2 SYDVKM. CDR3 length equals 14 residues. Written as DNA, the CDR3 is TGTGCCAGCAGTCCCGGACAGGGAGTACTGGTTCAGTACTTC. It is translated as CASSPGQGVLVQYF.

The chain couples TRBV27 to TRBJ2-3; 11 bases map to TRBD2. The germline CDR1 and CDR2 sequences are MNHEY and SMNVEV (reference sequence). CDR3 size: 13 residues. Unmatched junction bases numbered 1, after V lost 8 bases and J lost 3 bases. CDR3 residues: CASLAGGTDTQYF. The CDR3 DNA reads as TGTGCCAGCCTAGCGGGAGGAACAGATACGCAGTATTTT.

This rearrangement joins TRBV19 to TRBJ1-1; possible D gene TRBD1, 6 bases. The CDR3 runs to 15 residues. CDR1 is LNHDA and CDR2 is SQIVND in the germline V gene (reference sequence). V lost 5 bases to trimming and J lost 1 base, with 14 bases between them. CDR3 nucleotides: TGTGCCAGTAGTCCCCGACAGGCTCCGAACACTGAAGCTTTCTTT. This gives the protein CASSPRQAPNTEAFF.

The chain joins TRBV28 to TRBJ1-4; 8 nucleotides align to TRBD1. Trimming removed 5 bases from V and 3 bases from J; junction bases left unmatched: 8. Germline CDR1 is MDHEN and CDR2 is SYDVKM. The CDR3 covers 16 residues. The CDR3 sequence is CASSAQGEGANEKLFF. CDR3 in DNA: TGTGCCAGCAGTGCACAGGGGGAGGGAGCTAATGAAAAACTGTTTTTT.

The rearrangement uses TRBV6-5 and TRBJ2-5; 9 bases map to TRBD1. The CDR3 sequence is 14 residues long. The ends lost 10 bases at V and 5 bases at J; junction bases unmatched: 11. Per the germline V gene, CDR1 is MNHEY and CDR2 is SVGAGI. The CDR3 nucleotides are TGTGCCACTACCGACAGGGGGAATCGGGAGACCCAGTACTTC. Protein: CATTDRGNRETQYF.

CDR3 in amino acids: CASSLAWAEKLFF. The DNA for the CDR3 is TGTGCCAGCAGCTTAGCATGGGCTGAAAAACTGTTTTTT. The rearrangement uses TRBV7-8 and TRBJ1-4, with no clear D. Trimming took off 0 bases at V and 7 bases at J, with 6 bases between the two ends. The CDR3 loop spans 13 amino acids. Germline CDR1 is SGHVS and CDR2 is FQNEAQ.

The rearrangement links TRBV10-3 to TRBJ2-7; 8 nucleotides match TRBD2. Germline-derived CDR1 and CDR2 are ENHRY and SYGVKD. The CDR3 totals 15 residues. The V segment lost 3 bases and the J segment 2 bases; nucleotides outside the gene matches: 6. The CDR3 loop is CAISESAGATYEQYF. CDR3 nucleotides: TGTGCCATCAGTGAATCAGCGGGAGCTACCTACGAGCAGTACTTC.

V is TRBV28 and J is TRBJ2-7, with TRBD1 identical over 9 bases. The V segment lost 3 bases and the J segment 4 bases; nucleotides outside the gene matches: 4. CDR3 length: 14 residues. Germline CDR1 MDHEN, CDR2 SYDVKM. CDR3 sequence: CASSFSGTGYEQYF. The CDR3, as DNA: TGTGCCAGCAGTTTTTCCGGGACAGGGTACGAGCAGTACTTC.

The CDR3 region is CASRAADYSGSPYEQYF. In DNA form, the CDR3 reads TGTGCCAGCAGGGCCGCGGATTATAGCGGGAGTCCCTACGAGCAGTACTTC. The chain couples TRBV7-2 to TRBJ2-7; 9 bases match TRBD2. Losses at the gene ends were 6 bases for V and 2 bases for J; bases not matched to a gene: 14. Germline V lookup: CDR1 SGHTA, CDR2 FQGNSA. The CDR3 is 17 residues long.

The rearrangement links TRBV7-3 to TRBJ1-1; D unresolved. Germline CDR1 reads SGHTA; CDR2 reads FQGTGA. The CDR3 loop spans 13 amino acids. Between the trimmed V and J ends, which lost 2 bases and 4 bases, there was a span of 8 bases. The CDR3 region is CASSLGGSTEAFF. The CDR3 DNA follows: TGTGCCAGCAGCTTAGGAGGGAGCACTGAAGCTTTCTTT.

This chain links TRBV28 with TRBJ1-2; D may be TRBD1 (6 bases). The germline gives CDR1 MDHEN, CDR2 SYDVKM. CDR3 size: 15 residues. V was pared by 5 bases and J by 8 bases, with 21 bases between. CDR3 amino acids: CASSLLTGVGHGYTF. CDR3 sequence (DNA): TGTGCCAGCAGTCTCCTGACAGGAGTTGGACACGGCTACACCTTC.

This chain links TRBV6-4 with TRBJ2-1; TRBD1 matches 10 bases. The junction had 10 bases not matched to a gene; V was cut back by 3 bases and J by 8 bases. The germline V gene encodes CDR1 MRHNA and CDR2 SNTAGT. The CDR3 has 16 amino acids. The CDR3 sequence: CASSEASTGGLDEQFF. The CDR3 DNA sequence: TGTGCCAGCAGTGAGGCCTCGACAGGGGGCTTGGATGAGCAGTTCTTC.